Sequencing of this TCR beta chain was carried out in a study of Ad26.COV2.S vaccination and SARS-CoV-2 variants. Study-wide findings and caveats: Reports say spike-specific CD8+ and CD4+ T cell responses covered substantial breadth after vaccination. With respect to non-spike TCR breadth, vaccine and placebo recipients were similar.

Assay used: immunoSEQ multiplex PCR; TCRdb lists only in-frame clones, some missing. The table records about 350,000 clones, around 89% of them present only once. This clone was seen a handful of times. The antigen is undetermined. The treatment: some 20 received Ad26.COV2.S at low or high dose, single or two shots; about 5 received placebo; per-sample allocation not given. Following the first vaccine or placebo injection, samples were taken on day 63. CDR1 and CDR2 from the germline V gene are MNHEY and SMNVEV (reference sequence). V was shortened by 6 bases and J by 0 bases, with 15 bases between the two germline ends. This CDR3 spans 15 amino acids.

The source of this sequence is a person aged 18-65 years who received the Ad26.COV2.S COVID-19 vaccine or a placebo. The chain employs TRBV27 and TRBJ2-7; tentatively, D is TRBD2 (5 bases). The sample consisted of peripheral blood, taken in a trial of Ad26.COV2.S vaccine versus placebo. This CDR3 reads CASSAEAGLSYEQYF. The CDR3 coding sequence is TGTGCCAGCAGCGCGGAGGCGGGCCTCTCCTACGAGCAGTACTTC.